Described below is a single TCR beta chain sequence and its context. The antigen remains unidentified. Some clones are missing from TCRdb's copy, which holds only in-frame ones; the method was immunoSEQ multiplex PCR. The sample contains around 53,000 clones, roughly 85% of which appear only once. These data belong to a study of T cell responses to AZD1222 COVID-19 vaccine. Combined were second doses at about 4 or about 12 weeks. This CDR3 spans 12 amino acids. The V end was cut by 0 bases, the J end by 6 bases, with 6 bases between. Germline loops: CDR1 SGHDT, CDR2 YYEEEE. The study's findings and limits: Baseline serology detected seropositivity in only a handful of AZD1222 recipients. There were mostly white British donors and more females than males, and clonal diversity was possibly underestimated. Unmutated variant regions reportedly attract nearly half of all spike-specific TCRs.

The sample was peripheral blood, taken 28 days after the second AZD1222 dose. The TCR originated in an adult who received the AZD1222 COVID-19 vaccine. The chain joins TRBV5-6 to TRBJ1-2; D is unresolved. CDR3: CASSLVENGYTF. In DNA, the CDR3 is TGTGCCAGCAGCTTGGTTGAGAATGGCTACACCTTC.